This passage covers 3 T cell receptor beta chains from one sample sequenced in a study of T cells in Graves' hyperthyroidism and ophthalmopathy. RNA transcripts served as the template for amplifying TCR beta CDR3 regions. HTBI primers were the set used in a first-round RT-PCR of the TCR CDR3. One entry per CDR3 protein results from TCRdb running MiXCR on the multiplex PCR reads. The table records almost 500,000 distinct CDR3 sequences, about 22% of them present only once. Input material: blood. These receptors were taken from a woman in her 70s with Graves' ophthalmopathy.

This clonotype was seen just once. The chain joins TRBV7-3 to TRBJ2-5; D ambiguous. Between the trimmed V and J ends, which lost 3 bases and 5 bases, there was a span of 10 bases. Germline V gene lookup returns CDR1 SGHTA and CDR2 FQGTGA. The CDR3 consists of 13 residues. The CDR3 DNA reads TGTGCCAGCAGCTTTACTCAACGGGAGACCCAGTACTTC. Its protein is CASSFTQRETQYF.

Worth noting for this clonotype: This may stem from a read error, because a much larger clone lies one nucleotide away. The V call is TRBV27, the J call TRBJ1-2; D might be TRBD1 (5 bases). V dropped 7 bases and J dropped 3 bases, with 15 bases sitting between them. Germline V gene data show CDR1 as MNHEY and CDR2 as SMNVEV (reference sequence). The CDR3 covers 14 residues. CDR3 loop: CASTRLRGDYGYTF. In nucleotides, the CDR3 is TGTGCCAGCACAAGACTACGGGGGGACTATGGCTACACCTTC.

V usage is TRBV6-1 and J usage is TRBJ1-5, with unresolved D. Trimming left V 7 bases short and J 3 bases short, with 7 bases between. This CDR3 has 12 amino acids. Germline CDR1 reads MNHNS; CDR2 reads SASEGT. The DNA of the CDR3 is TGTGCCAGCACCATACACAATCAGCCCCAGCATTTT. It specifies CASTIHNQPQHF.